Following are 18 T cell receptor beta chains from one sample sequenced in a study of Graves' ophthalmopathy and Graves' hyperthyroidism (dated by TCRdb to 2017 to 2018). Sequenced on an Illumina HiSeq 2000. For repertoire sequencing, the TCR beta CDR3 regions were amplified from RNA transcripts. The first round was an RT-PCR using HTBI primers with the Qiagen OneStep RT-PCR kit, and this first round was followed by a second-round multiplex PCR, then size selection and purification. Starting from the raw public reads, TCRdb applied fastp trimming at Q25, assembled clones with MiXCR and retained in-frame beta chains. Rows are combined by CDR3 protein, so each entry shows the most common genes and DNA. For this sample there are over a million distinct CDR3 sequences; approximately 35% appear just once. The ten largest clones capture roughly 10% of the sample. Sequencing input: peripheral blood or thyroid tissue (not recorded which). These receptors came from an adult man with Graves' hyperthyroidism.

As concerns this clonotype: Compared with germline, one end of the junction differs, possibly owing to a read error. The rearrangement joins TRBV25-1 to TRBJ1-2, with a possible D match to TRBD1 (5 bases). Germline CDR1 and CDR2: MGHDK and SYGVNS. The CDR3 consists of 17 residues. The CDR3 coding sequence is TGTGCCGGCAGTGAAACACCGACCAGGGAGCACTATATCGGCTACACCTTC. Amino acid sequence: CAGSETPTREHYIGYTF.

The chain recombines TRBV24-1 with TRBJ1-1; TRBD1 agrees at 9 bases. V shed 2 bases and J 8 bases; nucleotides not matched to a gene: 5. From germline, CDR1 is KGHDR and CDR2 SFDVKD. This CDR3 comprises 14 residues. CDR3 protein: CATSDWGQGGEAFF. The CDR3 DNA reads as TGTGCCACCAGTGATTGGGGACAGGGCGGGGAAGCTTTCTTT.

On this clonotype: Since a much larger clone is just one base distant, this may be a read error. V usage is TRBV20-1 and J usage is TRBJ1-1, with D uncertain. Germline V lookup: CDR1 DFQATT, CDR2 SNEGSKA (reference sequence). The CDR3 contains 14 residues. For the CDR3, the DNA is TGCAGTGCTAGTTCCTGGGTAGGGAGCACTGAAGCTTCCTTT. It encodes CSASSWVGSTEASF.

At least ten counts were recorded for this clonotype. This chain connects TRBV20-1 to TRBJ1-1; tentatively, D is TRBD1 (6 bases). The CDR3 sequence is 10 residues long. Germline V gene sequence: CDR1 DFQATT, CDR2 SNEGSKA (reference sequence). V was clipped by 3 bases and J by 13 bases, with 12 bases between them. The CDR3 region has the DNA TGCAGTGCTAGTGGGGGCCGGGGTTTCTTT. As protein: CSASGGRGFF.

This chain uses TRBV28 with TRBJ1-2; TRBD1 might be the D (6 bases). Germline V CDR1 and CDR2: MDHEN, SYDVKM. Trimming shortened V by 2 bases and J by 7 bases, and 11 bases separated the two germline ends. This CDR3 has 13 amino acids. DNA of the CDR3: TGTGCCAGCAGTTTACGGGGGGCGGGTGGCTACACCTTC. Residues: CASSLRGAGGYTF.

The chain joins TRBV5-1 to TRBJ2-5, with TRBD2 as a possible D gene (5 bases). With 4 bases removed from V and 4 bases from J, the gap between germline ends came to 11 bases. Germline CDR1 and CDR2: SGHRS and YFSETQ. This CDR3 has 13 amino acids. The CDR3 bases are TGCGCCAGCAGCCGAACACTAGGAGAGACCCAGTACTTC. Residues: CASSRTLGETQYF.

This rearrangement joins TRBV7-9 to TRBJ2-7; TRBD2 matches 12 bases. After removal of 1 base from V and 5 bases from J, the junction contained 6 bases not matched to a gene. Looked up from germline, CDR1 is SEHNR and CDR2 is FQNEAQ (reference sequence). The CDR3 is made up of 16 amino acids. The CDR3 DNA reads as TGTGCCAGCAGCTTAGTAGGGACTAGCGGGCTAAACGAGCAGTACTTC. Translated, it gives CASSLVGTSGLNEQYF.

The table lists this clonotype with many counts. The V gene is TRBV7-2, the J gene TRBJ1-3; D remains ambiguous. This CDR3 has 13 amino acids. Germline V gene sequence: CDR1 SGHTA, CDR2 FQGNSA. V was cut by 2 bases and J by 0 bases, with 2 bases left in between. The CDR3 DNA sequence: TGTGCCAGCAGCTTACTCTCTGGAAACACCATATATTTT. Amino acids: CASSLLSGNTIYF.

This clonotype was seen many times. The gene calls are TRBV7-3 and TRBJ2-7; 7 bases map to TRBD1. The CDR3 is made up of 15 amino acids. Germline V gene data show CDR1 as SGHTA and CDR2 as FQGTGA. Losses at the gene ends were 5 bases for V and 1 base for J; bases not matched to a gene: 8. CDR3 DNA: TGTGCCAGCAGCGAACAGGGGATGGGGTCCTACGAGCAGTACTTC. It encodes CASSEQGMGSYEQYF.

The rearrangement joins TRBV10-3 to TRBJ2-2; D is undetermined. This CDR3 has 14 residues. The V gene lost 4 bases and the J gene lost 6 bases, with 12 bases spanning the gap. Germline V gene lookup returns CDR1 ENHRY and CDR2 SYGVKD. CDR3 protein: CAISADPNPGELFF. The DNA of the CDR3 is TGTGCCATCAGTGCCGACCCGAATCCCGGGGAGCTGTTTTTT.

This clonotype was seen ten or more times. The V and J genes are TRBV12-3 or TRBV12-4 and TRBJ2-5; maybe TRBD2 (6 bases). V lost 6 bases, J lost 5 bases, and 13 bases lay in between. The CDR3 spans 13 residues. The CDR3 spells CASRRTGGETQYF. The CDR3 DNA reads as TGTGCCAGCAGGCGTACTGGGGGGGAGACCCAGTACTTC.

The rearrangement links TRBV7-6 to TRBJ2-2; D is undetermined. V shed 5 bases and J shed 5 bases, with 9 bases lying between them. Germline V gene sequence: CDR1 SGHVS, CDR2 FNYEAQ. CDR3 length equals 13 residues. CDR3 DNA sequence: TGTGCCAGCAGCCCGTCTACGACCGGGGAGCTGTTTTTT. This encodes CASSPSTTGELFF.

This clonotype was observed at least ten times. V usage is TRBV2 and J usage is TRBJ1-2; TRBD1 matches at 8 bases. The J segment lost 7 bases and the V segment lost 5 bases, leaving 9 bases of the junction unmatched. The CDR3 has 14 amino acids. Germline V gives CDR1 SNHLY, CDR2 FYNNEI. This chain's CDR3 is CASSPGQGSGGYTF. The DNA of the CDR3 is TGTGCCAGCAGTCCAGGACAGGGTAGTGGTGGCTACACCTTC. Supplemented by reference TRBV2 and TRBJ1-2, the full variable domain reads EPEVTQTPSHQVTQMGQEVILRCVPISNHLYFYWYRQILGQKVEFLVSFYNNEISEKSEIFDDQFSVERPDGSNFTLKIRSTKLEDSAMYFCASSPGQGSGGYTFGSGTRLTVV.

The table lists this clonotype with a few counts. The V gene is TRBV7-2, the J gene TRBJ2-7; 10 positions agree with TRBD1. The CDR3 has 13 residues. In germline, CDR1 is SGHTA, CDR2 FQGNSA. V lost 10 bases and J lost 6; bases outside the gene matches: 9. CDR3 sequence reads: CATLDRGESEQYF. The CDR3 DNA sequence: TGTGCCACCTTGGACAGGGGGGAAAGCGAGCAGTACTTC. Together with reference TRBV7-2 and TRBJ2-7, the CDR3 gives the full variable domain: GAGVSQSPSNKVTEKGKDVELRCDPISGHTALYWYRQSLGQGLEFLIYFQGNSAPDKSGLPSDRFSAERTGGSVSTLTIQRTQQEDSAVYLCATLDRGESEQYFGPGTRLTVT.

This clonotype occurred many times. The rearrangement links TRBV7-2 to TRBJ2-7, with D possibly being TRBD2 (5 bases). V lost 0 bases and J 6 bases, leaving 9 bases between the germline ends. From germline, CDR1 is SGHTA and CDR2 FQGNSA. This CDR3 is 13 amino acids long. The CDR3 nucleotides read TGTGCCAGCAGCTTAGCGCGGGTGTTCGAGCAGTACTTC. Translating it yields CASSLARVFEQYF.

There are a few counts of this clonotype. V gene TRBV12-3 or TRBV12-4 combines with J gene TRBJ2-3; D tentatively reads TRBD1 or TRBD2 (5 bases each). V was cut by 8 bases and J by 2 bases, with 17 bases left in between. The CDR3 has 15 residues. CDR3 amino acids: CASGDERGPTDTQYF. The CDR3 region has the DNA TGTGCCAGCGGAGACGAGAGGGGACCCACAGATACGCAGTATTTT.

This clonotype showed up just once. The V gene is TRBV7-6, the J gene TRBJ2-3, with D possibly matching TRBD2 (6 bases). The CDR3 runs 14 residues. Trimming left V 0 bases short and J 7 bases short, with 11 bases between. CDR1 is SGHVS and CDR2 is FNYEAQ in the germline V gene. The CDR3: CASSLAGGSHTQYF. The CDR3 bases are TGTGCCAGCAGCTTAGCTGGGGGGAGCCATACGCAGTATTTT.

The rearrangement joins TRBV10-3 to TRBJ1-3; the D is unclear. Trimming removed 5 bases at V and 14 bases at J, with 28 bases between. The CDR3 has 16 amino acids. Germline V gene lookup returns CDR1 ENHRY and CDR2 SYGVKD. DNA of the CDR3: TGTGCCATCAGTAAAGACACTTTAGGCGGTGGAGAGACCCTATATTTT. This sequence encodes CAISKDTLGGGETLYF.